Listed below are T cell receptor beta chains from one sample, sequenced in a study of CD8 T cells in Susac syndrome. TCRdb processed the immunoSEQ multiplex PCR reads anew with MiXCR; each CDR3 protein has one entry. Found here are about 280,000 distinct CDR3 sequences, 70% to 90% of them singletons; the top ten hold 0.11%. Sequenced: CD8+ T cells from PBMCs. The source is a human donor with multiple sclerosis. CDR3s leave out the opening cysteine and the closing phenylalanine or tryptophan. Fields, in order: V gene, D gene, J gene, CDR3 protein. D genes are given only for firm matches.

TRBV6-5	-	TRBJ1-1	ASSSRGMNTEAF
TRBV20-1	TRBD2	TRBJ2-1	SARGLAGEYNEQF
TRBV5-6	-	TRBJ2-5	ASSSEAGRQETQY
TRBV30	-	TRBJ1-1	AWSLAAHTEAF
TRBV5-1	TRBD2	TRBJ2-7	ASSFREGVSEQY
TRBV2	-	TRBJ2-7	ASSGLGAYEQY
TRBV13	-	TRBJ2-1	ASTAGSYNEQF
TRBV4-2	-	TRBJ1-1	ASSPGGGGSGTF
TRBV23-1	TRBD1	TRBJ2-1	ASSQSRDRVLNEQF
TRBV2	-	TRBJ1-1	ASSEVAAEAF
TRBV10-2	TRBD2	TRBJ2-7	ASRESAGLGSYEQY
TRBV9	-	TRBJ2-7	ASSVDGEGQNEQY
TRBV27	-	TRBJ1-5	ASSPERAGNQPQH
TRBV7-2	-	TRBJ2-5	ASSFRDLKETQY
TRBV9	-	TRBJ1-5	ASSAEGGSLGGPQH
TRBV19	-	TRBJ2-2	ASSIGGATTGELF
TRBV7-9	-	TRBJ1-2	ASSLAWDGYT
TRBV4-1	TRBD1	TRBJ2-7	ASSQGPGTGKDEQY
TRBV15	-	TRBJ2-3	ATSTGQSTDTQY
TRBV4-1	TRBD2	TRBJ2-1	ASSQIGLAGNEQF
TRBV20-1	TRBD2	TRBJ2-2	SARAGTSGRAELDGELF
TRBV27	-	TRBJ2-5	ASSLLVGASRETQY
TRBV7-9	TRBD1	TRBJ1-2	ASSPGQGGGYT
TRBV2	-	TRBJ2-2	ASSGQGQNTGELF
TRBV6-5	-	TRBJ2-1	ASSPTYNEQF
TRBV4-1	TRBD2	TRBJ2-7	ASSQDSAGGYEQY
TRBV19	TRBD1	TRBJ2-7	ASSIAEGQIYEQY
TRBV10-3	TRBD2	TRBJ2-7	AISGLAEALGEQY
TRBV9	TRBD1	TRBJ2-2	ASSVEAQPSDRGQGGELF
TRBV9	-	TRBJ2-6	ASSLQAVSGANVLT
TRBV10-3	TRBD2	TRBJ2-5	AISETDGTSGRPQETQY
TRBV5-1	TRBD2	TRBJ2-7	ASSTSGHEQY
TRBV27	-	TRBJ2-7	ASSNRASAPYYEQY
TRBV9	-	TRBJ1-4	ASSVGGGTNEKLF
TRBV24-1	TRBD1	TRBJ2-1	ATSDRDRLHNEQF
TRBV15	TRBD1	TRBJ1-3	ATSRGGTESH
TRBV7-6	-	TRBJ2-1	ASSLVTPEDNGRQENSYNEQF
TRBV2	TRBD1	TRBJ2-3	ANLGRTAGQGGTDTQY
TRBV24-1	TRBD2	TRBJ2-1	ATSGPRAGELDEQF
TRBV5-5	TRBD2	TRBJ2-1	ASSLVGGSSDEQF
TRBV7-9	-	TRBJ1-5	ASSLPGGESQPQH
TRBV12-3/TRBV12-4	-	TRBJ2-1	ASSSLLDAAYNEQF
TRBV7-9	-	TRBJ1-2	ASLPPNSLYGYT
TRBV10-3	-	TRBJ2-7	AIGASISYEQY
TRBV9	TRBD1	TRBJ1-1	ASSVDGTGKAF
TRBV20-1	TRBD2	TRBJ2-2	SARWLAENTGELF
TRBV15	-	TRBJ2-1	ATSSKIPDEQF
TRBV3-1	-	TRBJ2-5	ASSQEGQQETQY
TRBV6-1	TRBD2	TRBJ2-7	ASSGVGGSSYEQY
TRBV30	-	TRBJ2-6	AWSGVVFRRAASGANVLT
TRBV3-1	-	TRBJ2-7	ASSQGGGRGYEQY
TRBV7-6	TRBD2	TRBJ2-3	ASSPLAGSIADTQY
TRBV20-1	TRBD2	TRBJ2-7	SARLAGASSYEQY
TRBV12-3/TRBV12-4	-	TRBJ1-1	ASSPGSEAF
TRBV11-2	-	TRBJ2-7	ASSLVASTLSYEQY
TRBV12-5	-	TRBJ1-2	ASGLAQNGYT
TRBV27	-	TRBJ2-3	ASSLGTPNTDTQY
TRBV7-9	-	TRBJ1-1	ASSLGGLNTGAF
TRBV29-1	TRBD2	TRBJ2-5	SVVGLAGGLKLVETQY